Here is one T cell receptor beta chain with its context. Its antigen remains unidentified. The data belong to a study of CXCR3-negative and CXCR3-positive naive CD8 T cells. Whole-study results and caveats: Memory, not naive, CXCR3-negative and CXCR3-positive cells differed in TRBV-TRBJ usage.

Via 5' RACE with UMI labels, TRB cDNA libraries were prepared. No DNA is given; TCRdb re-called the 5' RACE reads and lists each CDR3 protein once. Its table records 45,000 to 55,000 distinct CDR3 sequences. Sequencing input: memory CD8+ T cells from blood. This TCR came from a human donor in good health. Some clones in this sample may be carry-over from other donors' samples.

CDR3: CSVVGNENEQYF. The chain links TRBV29-1 to TRBJ2-7. Germline V CDR1 and CDR2: SQVTM, ANQGSEA. CDR3 size: 12 residues.